The next 4 T cell receptor beta chains were all read from a single sample in a study of T cell repertoires in cytomegalovirus infection (dated by TCRdb to the late 2010s). The instrument given in TCRdb is Illumina HiSeq 1500. TCRdb's own reprocessing of the public reads used fastp at Q25 and MiXCR and kept productive beta chains. Duplicate CDR3 protein sequences are folded into a single record with the most common DNA and genes. The sample table records roughly 500,000 distinct CDR3 sequences; about 15% of these occur just once. The leading ten clones occupy approximately 24% of the sample. The sample taken for sequencing was CD8+ T cells from PBMCs. The receptors shown here come from a human donor in good health (CMV status not recorded). Some clones in this sample may be carry-over from other donors' samples.

This clonotype was picked up a small number of times. The chain combines TRBV28 with TRBJ2-7; TRBD2 matches at 11 bases. Germline V gene data show CDR1 as MDHEN and CDR2 as SYDVKM. There are 15 residues in the CDR3. J lost 5 bases, V lost 10 bases, and 13 bases had no gene match. The CDR3, as DNA: TGTGCCACCCAAAGCGTAGCGGGAGGGCTCGACGAGCAGTACTTC. It translates to CATQSVAGGLDEQYF.

This clonotype was counted between two and nine times. The rearrangement uses TRBV9 and TRBJ2-7; no reliable D call. The CDR3 covers 14 residues. Germline V gene data show CDR1 as SGDLS and CDR2 as YYNGEE. Trimming removed 0 bases from V and 5 bases from J, with 12 bases in between. CDR3 bases: TGTGCCAGCAGCGTAGGATCGGGCCCCCACGAGCAGTACTTC. It yields the protein CASSVGSGPHEQYF.

For this clonotype: The CDR3 ends on some other residue instead of the conserved phenylalanine or tryptophan, so this is likely a read error. The rearrangement uses TRBV3-1 and TRBJ2-7, with D possibly being TRBD2 (5 bases). Germline V CDR1 and CDR2: LGHDT, YNNKEL (reference sequence). V shed 5 bases and J shed 2 bases, with 13 bases lying between them. The CDR3 runs to 14 residues. CDR3 DNA sequence: TGTGCCAGCAGCGGCGGTGACGGGGCCTACGAGCAGTACTTA. Translating it yields CASSGGDGAYEQYL.

This clonotype showed up just a few times. The V call is TRBV9, the J call TRBJ1-2, with D unresolved. Trimming stripped 0 bases from V and 7 bases from J, with 16 bases between. Germline loops: CDR1 SGDLS, CDR2 YYNGEE. The CDR3 consists of 15 residues. CDR3 residues: CASSVETEYYVGYTF. CDR3 bases: TGTGCCAGCAGCGTAGAAACGGAATACTATGTTGGCTACACCTTC.